This T cell receptor beta chain was profiled in a study of low-dose radiotherapy and immunotherapy resistance in tumors. With TRAV- and TRBV-specific primers, first-strand cDNA was made, covering the alpha and beta chains. Over roughly 19 PCR cycles, TCRs were amplified from a constant-region primer and V-primer adapter. In vitro transcription amplified the mRNA that had been isolated. TCRdb fed the reads into MiXCR, producing one record per CDR3 protein. This sample has about 14,000 distinct CDR3 sequences; about 70% occur once, and the top ten carry about 4.9%. V lost 6 bases, J lost 0 bases, and 7 bases stayed unmatched. Germline CDR1 and CDR2: ENHRY and SYGVKD. The CDR3 is 15 amino acids. As their treatment, donors received nivolumab, ipilimumab, aspirin, low-dose cyclophosphamide and low-dose radiotherapy.

The gene calls are TRBV10-3 and TRBJ1-1, with 7 positions matching TRBD1. This sequence was found in a human donor with advanced metastatic prostate, ovarian, gallbladder or colorectal cancer (not recorded which). This table probably holds off-target reads from a library built for another chain. The CDR3: CAISMTGFMNTEAFF. CDR3 sequence (DNA): TGTGCCATCAGCATGACAGGGTTCATGAACACTGAAGCTTTCTTT.